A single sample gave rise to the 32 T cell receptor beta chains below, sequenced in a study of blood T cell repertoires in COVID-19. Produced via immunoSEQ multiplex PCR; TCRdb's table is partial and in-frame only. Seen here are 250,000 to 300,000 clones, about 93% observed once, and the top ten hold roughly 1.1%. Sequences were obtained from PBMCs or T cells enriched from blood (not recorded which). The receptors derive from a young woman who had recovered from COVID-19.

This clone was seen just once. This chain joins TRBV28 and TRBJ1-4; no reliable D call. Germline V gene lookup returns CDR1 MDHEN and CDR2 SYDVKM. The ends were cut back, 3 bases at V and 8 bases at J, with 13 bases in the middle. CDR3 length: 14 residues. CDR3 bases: TGTGCCAGCAGTTTGGGAGGGATTCAGGAAAAACTGTTTTTT. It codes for CASSLGGIQEKLFF.

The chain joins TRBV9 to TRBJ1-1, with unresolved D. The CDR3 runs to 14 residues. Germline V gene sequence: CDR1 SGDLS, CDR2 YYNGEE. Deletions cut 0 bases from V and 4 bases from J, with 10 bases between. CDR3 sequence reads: CASSVGGLGTEAFF. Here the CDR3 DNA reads TGTGCCAGCAGCGTAGGCGGGCTAGGCACTGAAGCTTTCTTT.

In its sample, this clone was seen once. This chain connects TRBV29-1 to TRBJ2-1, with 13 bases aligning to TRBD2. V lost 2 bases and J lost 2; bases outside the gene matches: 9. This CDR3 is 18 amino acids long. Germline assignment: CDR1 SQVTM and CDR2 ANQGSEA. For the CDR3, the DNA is TGCAGCGTTGAAAACCCCGGACTAGCGGGGGACACCTACAATGAGCAGTTCTTC. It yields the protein CSVENPGLAGDTYNEQFF.

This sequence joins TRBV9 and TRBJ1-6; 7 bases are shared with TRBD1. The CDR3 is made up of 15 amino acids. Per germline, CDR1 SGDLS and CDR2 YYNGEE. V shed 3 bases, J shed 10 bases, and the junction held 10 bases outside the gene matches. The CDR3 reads CASSERQGTGSPLHF. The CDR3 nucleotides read TGTGCCAGCAGCGAACGACAGGGCACTGGGTCACCCCTCCACTTT.

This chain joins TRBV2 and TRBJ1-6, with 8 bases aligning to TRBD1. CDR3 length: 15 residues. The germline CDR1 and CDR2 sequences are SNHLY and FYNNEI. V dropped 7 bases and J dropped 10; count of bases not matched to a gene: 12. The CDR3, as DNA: TGTGCCAGCACGCCAGGACAGGGTAGAGGCTCACCCCTCCACTTT. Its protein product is CASTPGQGRGSPLHF.

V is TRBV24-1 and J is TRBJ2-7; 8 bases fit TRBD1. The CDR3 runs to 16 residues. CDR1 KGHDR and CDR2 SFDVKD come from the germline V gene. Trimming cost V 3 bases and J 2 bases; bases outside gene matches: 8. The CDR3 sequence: CATSDEQGVGTYEQYF. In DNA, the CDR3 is TGTGCCACCAGTGATGAACAGGGGGTAGGGACCTACGAGCAGTACTTC.

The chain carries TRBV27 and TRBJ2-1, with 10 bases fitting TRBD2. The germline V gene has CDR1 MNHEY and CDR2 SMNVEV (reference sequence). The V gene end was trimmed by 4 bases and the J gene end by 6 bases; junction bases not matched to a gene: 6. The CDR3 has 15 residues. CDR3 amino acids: CASSSRTSGGNEQFF. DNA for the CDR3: TGTGCCAGCAGTTCCCGGACTAGCGGAGGCAATGAGCAGTTCTTC.

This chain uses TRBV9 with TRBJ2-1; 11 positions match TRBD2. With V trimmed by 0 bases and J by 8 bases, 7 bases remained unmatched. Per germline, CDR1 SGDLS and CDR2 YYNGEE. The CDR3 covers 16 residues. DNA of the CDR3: TGTGCCAGCAGCGTAGGACTAGCGGGAAGTGGGTATGAGCAGTTCTTC. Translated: CASSVGLAGSGYEQFF.

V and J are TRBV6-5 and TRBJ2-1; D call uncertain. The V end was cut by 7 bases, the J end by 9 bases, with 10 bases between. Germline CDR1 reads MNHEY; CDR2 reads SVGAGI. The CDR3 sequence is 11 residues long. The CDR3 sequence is CASTELSEQFF. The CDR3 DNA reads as TGTGCCAGCACCGAACTATCTGAGCAGTTCTTC.

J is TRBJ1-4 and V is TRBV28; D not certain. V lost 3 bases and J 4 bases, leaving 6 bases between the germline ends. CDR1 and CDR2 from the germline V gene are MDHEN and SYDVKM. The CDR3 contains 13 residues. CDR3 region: CASSFWLNEKLFF. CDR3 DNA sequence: TGTGCCAGCAGTTTTTGGCTTAATGAAAAACTGTTTTTT.

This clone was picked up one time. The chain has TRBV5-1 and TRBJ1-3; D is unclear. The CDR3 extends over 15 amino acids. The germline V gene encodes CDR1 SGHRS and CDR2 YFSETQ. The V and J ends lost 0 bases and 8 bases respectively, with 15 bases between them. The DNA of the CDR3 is TGCGCCAGCAGCTTGGAATGGTCAGGTACTGACACCATATATTTT. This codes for CASSLEWSGTDTIYF.

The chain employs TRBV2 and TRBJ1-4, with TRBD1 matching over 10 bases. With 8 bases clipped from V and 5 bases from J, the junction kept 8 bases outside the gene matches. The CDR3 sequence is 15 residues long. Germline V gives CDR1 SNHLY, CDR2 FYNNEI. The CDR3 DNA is TGTGCCAGCCAGAGGAAGGGACAGGGGAATGAAAAACTGTTTTTT. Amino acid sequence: CASQRKGQGNEKLFF.

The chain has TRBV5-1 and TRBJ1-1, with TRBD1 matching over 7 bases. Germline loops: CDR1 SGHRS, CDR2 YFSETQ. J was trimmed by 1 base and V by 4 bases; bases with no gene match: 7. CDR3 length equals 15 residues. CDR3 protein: CASSAPPGGNTEAFF. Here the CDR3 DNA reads TGCGCCAGCAGCGCCCCTCCAGGGGGGAACACTGAAGCTTTCTTT.

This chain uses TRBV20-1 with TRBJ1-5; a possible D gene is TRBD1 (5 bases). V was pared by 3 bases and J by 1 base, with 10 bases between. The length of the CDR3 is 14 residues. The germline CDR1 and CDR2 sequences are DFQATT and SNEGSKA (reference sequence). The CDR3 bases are TGCAGTGCTAGTAAGGACATAAGCAATCAGCCCCAGCATTTT. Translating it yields CSASKDISNQPQHF.

CDR3: CASRPRLLTDTQYF. CDR3 in DNA: TGTGCCAGCAGGCCCCGACTCCTCACAGATACGCAGTATTTT. V gene TRBV28 combines with J gene TRBJ2-3, with no clear D. CDR1 and CDR2 (germline): MDHEN, SYDVKM. CDR3 length: 14 residues. The V gene lost 6 bases and the J gene lost 2 bases, with 12 bases spanning the gap.

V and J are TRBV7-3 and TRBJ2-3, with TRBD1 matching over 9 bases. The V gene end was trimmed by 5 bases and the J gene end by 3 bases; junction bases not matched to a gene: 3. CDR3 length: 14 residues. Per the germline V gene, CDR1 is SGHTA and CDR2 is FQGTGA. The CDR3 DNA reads TGTGCCAGCAGCCAGGGACAGGGAACAGATACGCAGTATTTT. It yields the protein CASSQGQGTDTQYF.

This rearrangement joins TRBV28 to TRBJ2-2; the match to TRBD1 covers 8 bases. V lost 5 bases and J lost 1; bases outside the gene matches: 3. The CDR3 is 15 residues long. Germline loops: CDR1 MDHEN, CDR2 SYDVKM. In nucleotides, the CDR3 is TGTGCCAGCAGTCCGGACAGGGTGAACACCGGGGAGCTGTTTTTT. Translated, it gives CASSPDRVNTGELFF.

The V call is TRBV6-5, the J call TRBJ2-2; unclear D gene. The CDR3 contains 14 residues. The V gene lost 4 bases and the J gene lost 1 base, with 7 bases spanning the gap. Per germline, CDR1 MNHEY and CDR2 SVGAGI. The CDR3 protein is CASSSHRNTGELFF. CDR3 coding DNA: TGTGCCAGCAGTTCACATCGGAACACCGGGGAGCTGTTTTTT.

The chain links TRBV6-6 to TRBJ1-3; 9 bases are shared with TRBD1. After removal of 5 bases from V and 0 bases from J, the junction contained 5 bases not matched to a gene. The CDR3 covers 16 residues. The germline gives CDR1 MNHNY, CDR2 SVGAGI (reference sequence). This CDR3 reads CASSRSGQGSGNTIYF. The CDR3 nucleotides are TGTGCCAGCAGTCGATCGGGACAGGGCTCTGGAAACACCATATATTTT.

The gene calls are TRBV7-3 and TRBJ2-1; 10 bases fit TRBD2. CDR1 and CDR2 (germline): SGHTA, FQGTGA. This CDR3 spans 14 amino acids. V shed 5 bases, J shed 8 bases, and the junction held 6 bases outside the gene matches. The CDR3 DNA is TGTGCCAGCAGCCAAGCCCTAGCGGGAGATGAGCAGTTCTTC. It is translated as CASSQALAGDEQFF.

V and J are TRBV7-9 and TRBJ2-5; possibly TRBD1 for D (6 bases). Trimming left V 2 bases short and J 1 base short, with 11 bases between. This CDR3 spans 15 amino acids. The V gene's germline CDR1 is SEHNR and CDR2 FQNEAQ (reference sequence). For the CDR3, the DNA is TGTGCCAGCAGCTTAACCCGACAGGCCCAAGAGACCCAGTACTTC. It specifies CASSLTRQAQETQYF.

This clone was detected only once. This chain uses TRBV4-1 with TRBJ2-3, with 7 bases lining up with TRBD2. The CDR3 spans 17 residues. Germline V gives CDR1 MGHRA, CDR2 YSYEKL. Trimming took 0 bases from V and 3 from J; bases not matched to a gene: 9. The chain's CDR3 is CASSQDWASGQTDTQYF. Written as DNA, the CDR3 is TGCGCCAGCAGCCAAGATTGGGCTAGCGGTCAAACAGATACGCAGTATTTT.

The CDR3 is CATSRVLSQAQETQYF. The CDR3 nucleotides are TGTGCCACCAGCAGAGTATTAAGCCAGGCGCAAGAGACCCAGTACTTC. This chain uses TRBV15 with TRBJ2-5; no reliable D call. Trimming removed 1 base at V and 2 bases at J, with 14 bases between. The CDR3 is 16 amino acids. Germline values: CDR1 LNHNV, CDR2 YYDKDF (reference sequence).

CDR3 sequence: CASSQVLDRVGNQPQHF. The CDR3 DNA sequence: TGTGCCAGCAGCCAAGTCTTGGACAGGGTGGGCAATCAGCCCCAGCATTTT. V gene TRBV3-1 (or the pseudogene TRBV3-2) combines with J gene TRBJ1-5, with 8 bases that match TRBD1. Germline V gene lookup returns CDR1 LGHDT and CDR2 YNNKEL (reference sequence). After removal of 1 base from V and 2 bases from J, the junction contained 7 bases not matched to a gene. CDR3 size: 17 residues.

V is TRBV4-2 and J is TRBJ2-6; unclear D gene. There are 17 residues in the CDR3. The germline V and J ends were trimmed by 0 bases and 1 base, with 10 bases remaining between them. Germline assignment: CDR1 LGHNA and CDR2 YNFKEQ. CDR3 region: CASSQDSRKSGANVLTF. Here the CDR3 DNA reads TGTGCCAGCAGCCAAGATAGCAGAAAATCTGGGGCCAACGTCCTGACTTTC.

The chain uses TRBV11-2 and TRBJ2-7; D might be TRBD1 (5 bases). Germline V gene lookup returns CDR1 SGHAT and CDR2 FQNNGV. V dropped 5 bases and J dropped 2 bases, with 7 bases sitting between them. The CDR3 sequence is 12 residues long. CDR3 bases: TGTGCCAGCAGCCAGGACACCTACGAGCAGTACTTC. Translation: CASSQDTYEQYF.

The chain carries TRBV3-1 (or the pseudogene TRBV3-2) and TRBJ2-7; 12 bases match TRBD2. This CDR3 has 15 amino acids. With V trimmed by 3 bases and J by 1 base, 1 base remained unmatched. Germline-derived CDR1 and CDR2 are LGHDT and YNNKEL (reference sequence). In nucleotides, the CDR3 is TGTGCCAGCAGCCACGGACTAGCGGGATCCTACGAGCAGTACTTC. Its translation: CASSHGLAGSYEQYF.

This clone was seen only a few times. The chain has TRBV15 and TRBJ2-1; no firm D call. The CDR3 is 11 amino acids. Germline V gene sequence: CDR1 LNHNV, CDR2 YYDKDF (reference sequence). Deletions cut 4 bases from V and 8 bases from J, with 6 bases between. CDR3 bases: TGTGCCACCAGCAAGGCGGATGAGCAGTTCTTC. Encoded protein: CATSKADEQFF.

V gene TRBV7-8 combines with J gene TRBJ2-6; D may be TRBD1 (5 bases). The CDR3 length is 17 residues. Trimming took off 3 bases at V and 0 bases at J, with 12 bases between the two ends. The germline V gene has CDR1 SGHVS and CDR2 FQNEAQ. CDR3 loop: CASSFIQGPSGANVLTF. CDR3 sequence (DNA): TGTGCCAGCAGCTTTATTCAGGGTCCCTCTGGGGCCAACGTCCTGACTTTC.

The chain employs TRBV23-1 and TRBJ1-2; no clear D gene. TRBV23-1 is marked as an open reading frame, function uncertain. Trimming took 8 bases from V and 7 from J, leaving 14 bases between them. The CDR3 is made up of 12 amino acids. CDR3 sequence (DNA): TGCGCCAGCGTGGCTTCAGGTCGTGGCTACACCTTC. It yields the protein CASVASGRGYTF.

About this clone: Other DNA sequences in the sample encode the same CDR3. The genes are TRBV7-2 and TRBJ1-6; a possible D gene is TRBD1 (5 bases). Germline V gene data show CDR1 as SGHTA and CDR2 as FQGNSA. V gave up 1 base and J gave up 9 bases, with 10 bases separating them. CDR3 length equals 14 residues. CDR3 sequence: CASSLGQGGSPLHF. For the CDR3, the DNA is TGTGCCAGCAGCTTAGGCCAGGGAGGTTCACCCCTCCACTTT.

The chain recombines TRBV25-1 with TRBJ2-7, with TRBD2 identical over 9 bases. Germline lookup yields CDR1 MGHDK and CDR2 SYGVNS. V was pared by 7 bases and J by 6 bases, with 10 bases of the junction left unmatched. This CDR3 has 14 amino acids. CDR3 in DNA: TGTGCCAGCAATCCGGGACTAGCAGGTGGCGAGCAGTACTTC. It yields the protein CASNPGLAGGEQYF.